This T cell receptor (beta chain) was found in a study of patients and donors after allogeneic stem cell transplantation. The length of the CDR3 is 16 residues. Germline V gene lookup returns CDR1 MNHEY and CDR2 SMNVEV (reference sequence). Trimming left V 2 bases short and J 4 bases short, with 14 bases between. This clonotype is medium-sized within its sample. TCRdb called the RT-PCR reads again in MiXCR, with one record for every CDR3 protein. The table includes 200,000 to 250,000 distinct CDR3 sequences, less than 15% detected once. The TCR originated in a human donor who was either an allogeneic HSCT recipient or a stem cell or donor lymphocyte infusion donor (not recorded which). It is not recorded whose cells these are; they may come from a transplant donor. Sequencing was done on a sample of blood, either unsorted or a sorted T cell fraction (not recorded which). The chain joins TRBV27 to TRBJ2-2, with D possibly being TRBD2 (6 bases). The CDR3 coding sequence is TGTGCCAGCAGTTTACTCCGGGAGCTGACCACCGGGGAGCTGTTTTTT. It yields the protein CASSLLRELTTGELFF.